One sample yielded the 19 T cell receptor beta chains listed below, sequenced in a study of CD4 and CD8 cells across lung adenocarcinoma regions. In TCRdb, the PCR reads were re-called with MiXCR into one record per CDR3 protein. Here the sample spans around 15,000 distinct CDR3 sequences, approximately 44% being singletons. The sequenced sample consisted of CD4+ T cells from the center of a lung tumor. The receptors were gathered from a male donor with lung adenocarcinoma. The CD4 and CD8 labels of this study may be unreliable.

V usage is TRBV7-6 and J usage is TRBJ2-3; 9 nucleotides align to TRBD1. V lost 4 bases, J lost 6 bases, and 8 bases stayed unmatched. The germline V gene has CDR1 SGHVS and CDR2 FNYEAQ. The CDR3 sequence is 15 residues long. The CDR3 is CASSSSGTGWDTQYF. CDR3 DNA sequence: TGTGCCAGCAGCTCCTCCGGGACAGGGTGGGATACGCAGTATTTT.

This clonotype appeared many times. The V gene is TRBV7-8, the J gene TRBJ1-1, with a tentative D call TRBD1 (5 bases). The CDR3 spans 13 residues. CDR1 SGHVS and CDR2 FQNEAQ come from the germline V gene. Trimming cost V 8 bases and J 1 base, with 11 bases left between them. CDR3 sequence: CASSSQENTEAFF. The CDR3 coding sequence is TGTGCCAGCTCCTCACAGGAGAACACTGAAGCTTTCTTT.

The chain couples TRBV9 to TRBJ2-3, with 8 bases lining up with TRBD2. The trim removed 4 bases at V and 0 bases at J, leaving 7 bases unmatched. The CDR3 has 16 residues. The germline CDR1 and CDR2 sequences are SGDLS and YYNGEE. The CDR3 coding sequence is TGTGCCAGCAGCTCACGACTAGCGCTTAGCACAGATACGCAGTATTTT. This encodes CASSSRLALSTDTQYF.

This clonotype appeared a few times. The J gene is TRBJ1-2, the V gene TRBV27, with TRBD1 as a possible D gene (5 bases). Per the germline V gene, CDR1 is MNHEY and CDR2 is SMNVEV (reference sequence). CDR3 length: 14 residues. The ends were cut back, 1 base at V and 8 bases at J, with 14 bases in the middle. CDR3 in DNA: TGTGCCAGCAGTTTATATCGGGGGGTAGGCGGCTACACCTTC. It encodes CASSLYRGVGGYTF.

Sample share makes this clonotype medium-sized. The V gene is TRBV6-1, the J gene TRBJ2-1; D may be TRBD1 or TRBD2 (6 bases each). This CDR3 is 16 amino acids long. The germline V gene has CDR1 MNHNS and CDR2 SASEGT. V lost 4 bases, J lost 6 bases, and 19 bases lay in between. CDR3 protein: CASSGGANARGNEQFF. CDR3 DNA: TGTGCCAGCAGTGGGGGGGCGAATGCTAGGGGCAATGAGCAGTTCTTC.

Details on this clonotype: One end of the junction is discordant with germline, which a read error may explain. The genes are TRBV6-1 and TRBJ2-1; tentative D call: TRBD1 (6 bases). The V gene's germline CDR1 is MNHNS and CDR2 SASEGT. The CDR3 consists of 14 residues. As DNA, the CDR3 is TGTGCCAGCACCTCTGCGACAGGCCACCCCTGGGGGTACTTC. Amino acid sequence: CASTSATGHPWGYF.

This clonotype was counted between two and nine times. This chain uses TRBV5-1 with TRBJ1-1, with 9 bases fitting TRBD1. CDR1 is SGHRS and CDR2 is YFSETQ in the germline V gene. J lost 7 bases, V lost 5 bases, and 3 bases had no gene match. CDR3 length: 12 amino acids. The chain's CDR3 is CASRDRGVEAFF. CDR3 DNA sequence: TGCGCCAGCAGGGACAGGGGCGTTGAAGCTTTCTTT. Variable domain in full (rest from reference TRBV5-1 and TRBJ1-1): KAGVTQTPRYLIKTRGQQVTLSCSPISGHRSVSWYQQTPGQGLQFLFEYFSETQRNKGNFPGRFSGRQFSNSRSEMNVSTLELGDSALYLCASRDRGVEAFFGQGTRLTVV.

The chain has TRBV6-1 and TRBJ2-1, with D possibly TRBD1 on 6 matching bases. Trimming took off 6 bases at V and 9 bases at J, with 18 bases between the two ends. This CDR3 spans 14 amino acids. The V gene's germline CDR1 is MNHNS and CDR2 SASEGT. CDR3 DNA: TGTGCCAGCAGCAGACAGGCCCGTCTGGGTGAGCAGTTCTTC. Its translation is CASSRQARLGEQFF.

The chain employs TRBV10-2 and TRBJ2-3, with D perhaps being TRBD1 or TRBD2 (5 bases each). In germline, CDR1 is WSHSY, CDR2 SAAADI. The CDR3 has 15 amino acids. V dropped 8 bases and J dropped 9 bases, with 24 bases sitting between them. The CDR3 DNA follows: TGCGCCAGCTCCCCACAGGCTGCGGGCACCGAGACGCAGTATTTT. This translates into CASSPQAAGTETQYF.

The rearrangement joins TRBV10-3 to TRBJ2-1, with D possibly matching TRBD1 (6 bases). The closer fit of TRBJ2-7 to the DNA end suggests the J call may be wrong. The CDR3 runs to 13 residues. Germline V gene sequence: CDR1 ENHRY, CDR2 SYGVKD. As DNA, the CDR3 is TGTGCCATCAAAGAGGCAGGGGCGAATGAGCAGTACTTC. It specifies CAIKEAGANEQYF.

This clonotype was seen just once. The CDR3 spells CASSLVGTALQDTQYF. The CDR3 DNA sequence: TGTGCCAGCAGTTTAGTCGGGACAGCCCTCCAAGATACGCAGTATTTT. The V call is TRBV27, the J call TRBJ2-3; TRBD1 aligns across 7 bases. Germline V gene sequence: CDR1 MNHEY, CDR2 SMNVEV (reference sequence). The CDR3 is 16 residues long. The V and J ends lost 2 bases and 5 bases, in that order; junction bases with no gene match: 10.

The chain uses TRBV4-2 and TRBJ2-3, with 14 positions matching TRBD2. V dropped 3 bases and J dropped 4; count of bases not matched to a gene: 0. Germline values: CDR1 LGHNA, CDR2 YNFKEQ. This CDR3 is 15 amino acids long. The CDR3 is CASSQGLAGADTQYF. In nucleotides, the CDR3 is TGTGCCAGCAGCCAGGGACTAGCGGGAGCAGATACGCAGTATTTT.

The genes are TRBV10-2 and TRBJ2-1; no firm D call. TRBJ2-7 explains the end of the DNA better; the J call may be wrong. The CDR3 runs 15 residues. Germline CDR1 reads WSHSY; CDR2 reads SAAADI. CDR3 in amino acids: CASRDFNLDLYEQYF. The CDR3 DNA is TGCGCCAGCAGAGATTTTAACCTAGACCTCTACGAGCAGTACTTC.

This clonotype has only one observation. This chain joins TRBV6-4 and TRBJ2-3, with D perhaps TRBD2 (7 bases). The J call is doubtful: the DNA matches TRBJ2-7 better. CDR1 is MRHNA, CDR2 SNTAGT, per germline. The CDR3 spans 15 residues. CDR3 in amino acids: CAGGVGGGNPETQYF. The CDR3 bases are TGTGCCGGGGGGGTCGGGGGCGGGAACCCAGAGACGCAGTACTTC.

This rearrangement joins TRBV7-2 to TRBJ2-7; 12 bases align to TRBD2. Germline assignment: CDR1 SGHTA and CDR2 FQGNSA. J gave up 7 bases and V 5 bases, and 6 bases lay outside the gene matches. This CDR3 has 14 amino acids. CDR3 in DNA: TGTGCCAGCAGCCCTCGACTAGCGGGAGCTGAGCAGTACTTC. Translated, it gives CASSPRLAGAEQYF.

This clonotype was counted between two and nine times. This sequence may be a read error, since a much larger clone differs from it by one base. The chain joins TRBV6-1 to TRBJ2-1; D possibly uses TRBD1 or TRBD2 (5 bases each). The CDR3 is made up of 13 amino acids. Deletions cut 5 bases from V and 10 bases from J, with 15 bases between. CDR1 is MNHNS and CDR2 is SASEGT in the germline V gene. The CDR3 region is CASSRQSPGEQFF. CDR3 nucleotides: TGTGCCAGCAGTCGACAGTCCCCGGGGGAGCAGTTCTTC.

Note on this clonotype: A read error may account for a junction end that differs from germline. The chain carries TRBV27 and TRBJ2-1; D tentatively fits TRBD1 or TRBD2 (5 bases each). The CDR3 spans 15 residues. Germline assignment: CDR1 MNHEY and CDR2 SMNVEV (reference sequence). The CDR3 bases are TGTGCCAGCAGTCCAATCGGGACGAGCCCAGGTGCGCAGTTTTTC. It encodes CASSPIGTSPGAQFF.

This chain uses TRBV6-5 with TRBJ1-1; D is unresolved. Germline V gene sequence: CDR1 MNHEY, CDR2 SVGAGI. V gave up 2 bases and J gave up 10 bases, with 8 bases separating them. The CDR3 extends over 11 amino acids. CDR3: CASSYRHLAFF. CDR3 bases: TGTGCCAGCAGTTACAGACATCTAGCTTTCTTT.

This clonotype was counted many times. V gene TRBV6-1 combines with J gene TRBJ1-4; D ambiguous. Trimming stripped 2 bases from V and 0 bases from J, with 10 bases between. This CDR3 is built from 16 residues. Per germline, CDR1 MNHNS and CDR2 SASEGT. CDR3 in amino acids: CASSESLVATNEKLFF. In nucleotides, the CDR3 is TGTGCCAGCAGTGAATCCCTGGTGGCAACTAATGAAAAACTGTTTTTT.